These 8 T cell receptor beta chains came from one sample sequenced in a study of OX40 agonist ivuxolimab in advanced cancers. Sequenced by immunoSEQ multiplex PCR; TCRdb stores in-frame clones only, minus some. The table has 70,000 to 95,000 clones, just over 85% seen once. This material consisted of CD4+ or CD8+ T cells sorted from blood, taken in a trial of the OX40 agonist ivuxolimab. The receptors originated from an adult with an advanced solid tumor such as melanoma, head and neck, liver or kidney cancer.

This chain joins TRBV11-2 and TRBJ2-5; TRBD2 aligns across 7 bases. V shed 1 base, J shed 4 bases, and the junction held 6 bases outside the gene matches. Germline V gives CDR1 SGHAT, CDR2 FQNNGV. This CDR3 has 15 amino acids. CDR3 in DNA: TGTGCCAGCAGCTTAGGAGGGACTATCGGAGAGACCCAGTACTTC. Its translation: CASSLGGTIGETQYF.

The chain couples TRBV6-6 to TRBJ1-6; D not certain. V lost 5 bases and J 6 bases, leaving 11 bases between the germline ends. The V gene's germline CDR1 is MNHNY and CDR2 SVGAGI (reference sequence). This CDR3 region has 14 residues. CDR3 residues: CASSPPRSNSPLHF. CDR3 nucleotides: TGTGCCAGCAGTCCCCCACGGAGTAATTCACCCCTCCACTTT.

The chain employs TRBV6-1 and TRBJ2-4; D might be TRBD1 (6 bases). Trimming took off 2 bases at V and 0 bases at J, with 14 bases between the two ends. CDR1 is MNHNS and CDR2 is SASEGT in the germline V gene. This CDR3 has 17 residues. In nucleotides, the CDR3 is TGTGCCAGCAGTGAACCCCCACAGGGTTTAGCCAAAAACATTCAGTACTTC. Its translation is CASSEPPQGLAKNIQYF.

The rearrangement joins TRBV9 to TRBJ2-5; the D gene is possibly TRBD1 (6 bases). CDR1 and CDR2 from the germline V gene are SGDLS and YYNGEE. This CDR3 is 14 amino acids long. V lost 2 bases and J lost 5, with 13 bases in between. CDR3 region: CASSVNRVGETQYF. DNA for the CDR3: TGTGCCAGCAGCGTCAACAGGGTCGGTGAGACCCAGTACTTC.

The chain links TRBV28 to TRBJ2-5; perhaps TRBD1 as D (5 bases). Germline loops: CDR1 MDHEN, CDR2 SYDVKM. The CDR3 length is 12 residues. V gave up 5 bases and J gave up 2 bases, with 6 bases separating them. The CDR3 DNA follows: TGTGCCAGCAGTCAGGGTCAAGAGACCCAGTACTTC. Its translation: CASSQGQETQYF.

The CDR3 DNA is TGTGCCAGCAGCCAAGATAAGTTGGGGGAGACCCAGTACTTC. It codes for CASSQDKLGETQYF. The V gene is TRBV4-2, the J gene TRBJ2-5; no reliable D call. The ends were cut back, 0 bases at V and 5 bases at J, with 10 bases in the middle. The CDR3 extends over 14 amino acids. Germline CDR1 reads LGHNA; CDR2 reads YNFKEQ.

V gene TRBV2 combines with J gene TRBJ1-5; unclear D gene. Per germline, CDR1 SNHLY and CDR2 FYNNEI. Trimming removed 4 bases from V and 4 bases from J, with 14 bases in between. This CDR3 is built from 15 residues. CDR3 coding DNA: TGTGCCAGCAGTGCAAACGGGGTAGCAAATCAGCCCCAGCATTTT. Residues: CASSANGVANQPQHF.

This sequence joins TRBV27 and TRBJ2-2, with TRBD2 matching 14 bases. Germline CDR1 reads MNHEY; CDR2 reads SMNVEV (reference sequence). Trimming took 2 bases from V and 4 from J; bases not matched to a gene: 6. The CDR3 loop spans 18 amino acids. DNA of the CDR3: TGTGCCAGCAGTTTACGCCTTGGACTAGCGGGAGGCACCGGGGAGCTGTTTTTT. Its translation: CASSLRLGLAGGTGELFF.